This passage covers 14 T cell receptor beta chains from one sample sequenced in a study of cytomegalovirus exposure and HLA in healthy donors. Sequenced by immunoSEQ multiplex PCR; TCRdb stores in-frame clones only, minus some. Altogether some 110,000 clones are present, just under 95% being singletons, with the ten largest covering 1% to 1.5%. Specimen: PBMCs. These receptors were collected from a woman aged 18-29 years in good health and CMV-seronegative.

This sequence joins TRBV9 and TRBJ2-1; 9 bases are shared with TRBD2. CDR3 length: 16 residues. CDR1 and CDR2 from the germline V gene are SGDLS and YYNGEE. V was clipped by 0 bases and J by 9 bases; unmatched bases: 10. CDR3 amino acids: CASSVAGGLAGTEQFF. The CDR3 nucleotides are TGTGCCAGCAGCGTAGCGGGAGGGCTAGCGGGAACTGAGCAGTTCTTC.

The chain has TRBV6-4 and TRBJ1-1; D call uncertain. CDR3 length: 13 amino acids. V dropped 8 bases and J dropped 3 bases, with 13 bases sitting between them. Germline V lookup: CDR1 MRHNA, CDR2 SNTAGT. The CDR3 DNA is TGTGCCAGCCGTCGCGAGGGCTACACTGAAGCTTTCTTT. Amino acid sequence: CASRREGYTEAFF.

The chain is built from TRBV10-1 and TRBJ2-3; 13 positions agree with TRBD2. The CDR3 covers 16 residues. Germline CDR1 WNHNN, CDR2 SYGVQD (reference sequence). V dropped 4 bases and J dropped 2; count of bases not matched to a gene: 3. In DNA form, the CDR3 reads TGCGCCAGCAGTGTTGGGACTAGCGGGGACACAGATACGCAGTATTTT. Its translation: CASSVGTSGDTDTQYF.

The chain combines TRBV30 with TRBJ2-3; possible D gene TRBD2, 5 bases. CDR3 length equals 14 residues. CDR1 and CDR2 (germline): GTSNPN, SVGIG (reference sequence). V gave up 3 bases and J gave up 4 bases, with 14 bases separating them. CDR3 protein: CAWSLIRGSDTQYF. For the CDR3, the DNA is TGTGCCTGGAGCCTGATCCGGGGATCAGATACGCAGTATTTT.

The genes are TRBV5-5 and TRBJ2-5; the D is unclear. CDR1 SGHKS and CDR2 YYEKEE come from the germline V gene (reference sequence). V lost 3 bases to trimming and J lost 0 bases, with 9 bases between them. The CDR3 is 14 amino acids. The CDR3 bases are TGTGCCAGCAGCTCCCGGAGTCACCAAGAGACCCAGTACTTC. This translates into CASSSRSHQETQYF.

This clone was seen just once. The V and J genes are TRBV2 and TRBJ1-5; TRBD1 agrees at 9 bases. Germline loops: CDR1 SNHLY, CDR2 FYNNEI. With V trimmed by 6 bases and J by 7 bases, 10 bases remained unmatched. CDR3 size: 15 residues. The CDR3 region is CASRETGGKTQPQHF. Written as DNA, the CDR3 is TGTGCCAGCAGGGAGACAGGGGGAAAGACCCAGCCCCAGCATTTT.

The chain employs TRBV15 and TRBJ1-5, with 7 bases identical to TRBD1. The CDR3 has 15 amino acids. CDR1 LNHNV and CDR2 YYDKDF come from the germline V gene (reference sequence). The V and J ends lost 2 bases and 5 bases, in that order; junction bases with no gene match: 6. The CDR3 protein is CATSRTRTGHQPQHF. In DNA form, the CDR3 reads TGTGCCACCAGCAGAACAAGGACAGGCCATCAGCCCCAGCATTTT.

V and J are TRBV19 and TRBJ2-1; 13 bases are a match to TRBD2. Germline V lookup: CDR1 LNHDA, CDR2 SQIVND (reference sequence). The length of the CDR3 is 14 residues. V trimming: 4 bases; J trimming: 7 bases; junction bases outside the gene matches: 1. In DNA form, the CDR3 reads TGTGCCAGTAGTAGGACTAGCGGGAGTAATGAGCAGTTCTTC. Translation gives CASSRTSGSNEQFF.

The chain employs TRBV10-3 and TRBJ1-1, with a possible D match to TRBD1 (5 bases). The CDR3 consists of 12 residues. V dropped 6 bases and J dropped 8 bases, with 13 bases sitting between them. Germline CDR1 and CDR2: ENHRY and SYGVKD. The CDR3 sequence is CAIRGALEEAFF. In DNA form, the CDR3 reads TGTGCCATCAGAGGGGCCCTTGAAGAAGCTTTCTTT.

The chain recombines TRBV5-1 with TRBJ2-3, with a possible D match to TRBD2 (6 bases). V was cut by 4 bases and J by 4 bases, with 19 bases left in between. The CDR3 contains 16 residues. Germline V CDR1 and CDR2: SGHRS, YFSETQ. CDR3 sequence: CASSRGREPGADTQYF. CDR3 nucleotides: TGCGCCAGCAGCCGAGGACGGGAGCCGGGCGCAGATACGCAGTATTTT.

The chain joins TRBV6-1 to TRBJ2-1, with 8 nucleotides matching TRBD2. Trimming at V came to 0 bases and at J to 7 bases, leaving 11 bases not matched to a gene. The CDR3 length is 17 residues. Germline assignment: CDR1 MNHNS and CDR2 SASEGT. CDR3 DNA sequence: TGTGCCAGCAGTGAAGCGAGGGGTAGCGGGGCAGTGAATGAGCAGTTCTTC. As protein: CASSEARGSGAVNEQFF.

This clone was detected once. This chain links TRBV5-1 with TRBJ2-5; 8 positions match TRBD2. V lost 2 bases, J lost 4 bases, and 13 bases stayed unmatched. The CDR3 loop spans 17 amino acids. Looked up from germline, CDR1 is SGHRS and CDR2 is YFSETQ. As DNA, the CDR3 is TGCGCCAGCAGCTTTACCCGGGGGGGCGCATCGGGAGAGACCCAGTACTTC. As protein: CASSFTRGGASGETQYF. The complete variable domain, with remaining parts taken from reference TRBV5-1 and TRBJ2-5, reads KAGVTQTPRYLIKTRGQQVTLSCSPISGHRSVSWYQQTPGQGLQFLFEYFSETQRNKGNFPGRFSGRQFSNSRSEMNVSTLELGDSALYLCASSFTRGGASGETQYFGPGTRLLVL.

V is TRBV28 and J is TRBJ1-2; the match to TRBD1 covers 9 bases. This CDR3 region has 21 residues. Germline loops: CDR1 MDHEN, CDR2 SYDVKM. The V and J ends lost 5 bases and 0 bases, in that order; junction bases with no gene match: 22. The CDR3 DNA is TGTGCCAGCAGTCCTTACAAGCTGTCTTGGGACAGGGAATCGGCTAACTATGGCTACACCTTC. It specifies CASSPYKLSWDRESANYGYTF.

V and J are TRBV30 and TRBJ2-7; no clear D. The V end was cut by 5 bases, the J end by 6 bases, with 8 bases between. Germline loops: CDR1 GTSNPN, CDR2 SVGIG (reference sequence). The CDR3 runs 10 residues. CDR3 in amino acids: CAWGLGEQYF. The CDR3 region has the DNA TGTGCCTGGGGGCTGGGCGAGCAGTACTTC. The full variable domain, its missing parts supplied by reference TRBV30 and TRBJ2-7, is SQTIHQWPATLVQPVGSPLSLECTVEGTSNPNLYWYRQAAGRGLQLLFYSVGIGQISSEVPQNLSASRPQDRQFILSSKKLLLSDSGFYLCAWGLGEQYFGPGTRLTVT.